This T cell receptor (beta chain) came from a study of blood T cells in healthy people across ages. Findings and limits, study-wide: Roughly linear declines in TCR beta diversity per million T cells occurred with age.

A J-beta primer mix and a sample-barcoded 5' primer were used in a second PCR of about 7 to 11 cycles. There were at least 3 million CDR3-containing paired-end reads obtained from each sample. A single record per CDR3 protein comes from TCRdb applying MiXCR to the 5' RACE reads. Of 600,000 or so distinct CDR3 sequences in the sample, around 31% are singletons; the top ten hold more than 15%. Every donor gave 9 to 10 milliliters of peripheral blood. The authors extracted at least 6 micrograms of total RNA per sample. The CDR3 covers 15 residues. Per the germline V gene, CDR1 is SGHRS and CDR2 is YFSETQ. J lost 0 bases, V lost 4 bases, and 7 bases had no gene match. About this clonotype: Its specificity is unknown.

This sequence was found in a woman older than 75 in good health. The material sequenced was blood. The chain couples TRBV5-1 to TRBJ2-7; 7 nucleotides line up with TRBD1. CDR3 loop: CASSPNRGNSYEQYF. In nucleotides, the CDR3 is TGCGCCAGCAGCCCCAACAGGGGAAACTCCTACGAGCAGTACTTC.